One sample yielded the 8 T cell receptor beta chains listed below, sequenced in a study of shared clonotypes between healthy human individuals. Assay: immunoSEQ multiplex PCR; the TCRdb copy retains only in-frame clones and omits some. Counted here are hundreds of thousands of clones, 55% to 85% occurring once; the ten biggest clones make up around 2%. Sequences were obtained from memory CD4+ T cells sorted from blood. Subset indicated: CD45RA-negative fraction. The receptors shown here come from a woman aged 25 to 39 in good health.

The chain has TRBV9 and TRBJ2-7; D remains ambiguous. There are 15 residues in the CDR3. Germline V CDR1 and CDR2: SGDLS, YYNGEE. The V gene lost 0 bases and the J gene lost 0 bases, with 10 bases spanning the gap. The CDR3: CASSVGMANSYEQYF. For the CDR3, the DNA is TGTGCCAGCAGCGTAGGGATGGCGAACTCCTACGAGCAGTACTTC.

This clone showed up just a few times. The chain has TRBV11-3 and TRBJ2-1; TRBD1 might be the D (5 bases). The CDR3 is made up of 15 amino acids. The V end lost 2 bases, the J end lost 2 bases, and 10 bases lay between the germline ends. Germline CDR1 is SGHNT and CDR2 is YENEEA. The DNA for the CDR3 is TGTGCCAGCAGCTTACGGGCAGGGCCCTACAATGAGCAGTTCTTC. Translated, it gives CASSLRAGPYNEQFF.

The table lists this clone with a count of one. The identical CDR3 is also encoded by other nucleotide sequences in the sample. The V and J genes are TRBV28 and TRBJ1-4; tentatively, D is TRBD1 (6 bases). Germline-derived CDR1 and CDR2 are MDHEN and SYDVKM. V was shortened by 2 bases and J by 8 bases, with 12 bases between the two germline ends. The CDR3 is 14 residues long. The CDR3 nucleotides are TGTGCCAGCAGTTTAGGGGGGGCGCGCGAAAAACTGTTTTTT. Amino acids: CASSLGGAREKLFF.

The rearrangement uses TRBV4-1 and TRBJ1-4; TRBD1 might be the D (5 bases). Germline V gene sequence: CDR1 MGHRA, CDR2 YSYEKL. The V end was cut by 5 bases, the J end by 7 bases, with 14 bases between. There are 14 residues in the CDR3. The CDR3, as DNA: TGCGCCAGCAGCAGGGGACCGGGAGGTGAAAAACTGTTTTTT. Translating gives CASSRGPGGEKLFF.

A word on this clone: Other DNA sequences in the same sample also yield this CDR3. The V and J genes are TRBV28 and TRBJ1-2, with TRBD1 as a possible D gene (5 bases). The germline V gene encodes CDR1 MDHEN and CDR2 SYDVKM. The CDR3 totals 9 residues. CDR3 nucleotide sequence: TGTGCTTCCGGGGGTGGCTACACCTTC. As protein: CASGGGYTF.

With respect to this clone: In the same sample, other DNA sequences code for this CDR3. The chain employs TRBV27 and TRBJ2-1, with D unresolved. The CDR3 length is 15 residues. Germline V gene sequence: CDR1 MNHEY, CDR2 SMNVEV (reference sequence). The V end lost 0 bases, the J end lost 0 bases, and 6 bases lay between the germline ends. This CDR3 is CASSLSLSSYNEQFF. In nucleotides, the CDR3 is TGTGCCAGCAGTTTATCGCTTAGCTCCTACAATGAGCAGTTCTTC.

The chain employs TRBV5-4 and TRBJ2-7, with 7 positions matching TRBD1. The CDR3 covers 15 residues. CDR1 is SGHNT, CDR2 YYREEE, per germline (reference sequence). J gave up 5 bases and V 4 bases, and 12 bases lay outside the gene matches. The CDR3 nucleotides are TGTGCCAGCAGCAGGCCCGGGACAGCACTAAACGAGCAGTACTTC. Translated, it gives CASSRPGTALNEQYF.

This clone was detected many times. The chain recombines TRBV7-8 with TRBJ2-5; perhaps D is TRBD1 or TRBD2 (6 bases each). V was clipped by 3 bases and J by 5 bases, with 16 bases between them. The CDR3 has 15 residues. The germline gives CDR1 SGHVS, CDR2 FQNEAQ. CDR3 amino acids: CASSFRGGRVETQYF. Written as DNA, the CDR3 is TGTGCCAGCAGCTTTAGAGGGGGGCGAGTGGAGACCCAGTACTTC.